The T cell receptor beta chain under discussion was sequenced for a study of T cell responses to AZD1222 COVID-19 vaccine. The V gene lost 8 bases and the J gene lost 6 bases, with 19 bases spanning the gap. This CDR3 contains 14 residues. Germline CDR1 MNHEY, CDR2 SMNVEV (reference sequence). Some clones are missing from TCRdb's copy, which holds only in-frame ones; the method was immunoSEQ multiplex PCR. The table has around 150,000 clones, about nine tenths seen once. This sequence was found in an adult who received the AZD1222 COVID-19 vaccine. The rearrangement joins TRBV27 to TRBJ1-2, with a possible D match to TRBD1 (5 bases). The sample consisted of peripheral blood, taken 28 days after the second AZD1222 dose. The DNA of the CDR3 is TGTGCCAGCGCGCTCGTTGGGGGGTTGGATGGCTACACCTTC. Its translation is CASALVGGLDGYTF.